Following are 3 T cell receptor beta chains from one sample sequenced in a study of T cells in Graves' hyperthyroidism and ophthalmopathy (dated by TCRdb to the late 2010s). The library was prepared using multiplex PCR. For sequencing, an Illumina HiSeq 2000 was employed. Amplification of TCR beta CDR3 regions was carried out from RNA transcripts. For the first round of RT-PCR on the TCR CDR3, the HTBI primer set was used together with the Qiagen OneStep RT-PCR kit. TCRdb reworked the public reads: Q25 trimming with fastp, MiXCR clone assembly, productive beta chains retained. Identical CDR3 protein sequences are pooled into one entry, listed with their most common genes and DNA. This sample has about 300,000 distinct CDR3 sequences in its table, and about 14% of those were observed once. The top ten clonotypes cover 6.5% to 10% of the sample. Sequenced: blood. These receptors came from a woman in her 30s with Graves' hyperthyroidism that later progressed to Graves' ophthalmopathy.

This chain uses TRBV4-1 with TRBJ2-5, with D unclear. From germline, CDR1 is MGHRA and CDR2 YSYEKL. Trimming shortened V by 1 base and J by 4 bases, and 10 bases separated the two germline ends. The CDR3 loop spans 14 amino acids. CDR3 DNA sequence: TGCGCCAGCAGCCAAGTAATCGCCGGAGAGACCCAGTACTTC. It yields the protein CASSQVIAGETQYF.

This clonotype came up a few times. The chain carries TRBV12-3 or TRBV12-4 and TRBJ2-2; TRBD1 aligns across 7 bases. The CDR3 runs 14 residues. V was clipped by 9 bases and J by 4 bases; unmatched bases: 8. This chain's CDR3 is CASSKGAGTGELFF. CDR3 bases: TGTGCCAGTAGTAAGGGGGCAGGCACCGGGGAGCTGTTTTTT.

This clonotype was seen only a few times. The chain carries TRBV6-2 or TRBV6-3 and TRBJ1-6; no clear D gene. V lost 7 bases, J lost 0 bases, and 10 bases lay in between. The CDR3 totals 15 residues. Germline CDR1 and CDR2: MNHEY and SVGEGT. CDR3 loop: CASKKRSSYNSPLHF. In DNA form, the CDR3 reads TGTGCCAGCAAGAAACGGAGCTCCTATAATTCACCCCTCCACTTT.